This TCR beta chain was sequenced in a study of blood T cell repertoires in COVID-19. Study context: PBMCs, B-cell-depleted T cells, or T cells provided the cDNA or gDNA that made up the material.

This clone was detected only once. CDR3 length: 14 residues. Trimming removed 8 bases from V and 3 bases from J, with 14 bases in between. Looked up from germline, CDR1 is SNHLY and CDR2 is FYNNEI. Assay: immunoSEQ multiplex PCR; the TCRdb copy retains only in-frame clones and omits some. The repertoire has about 80,000 clones, around 88% of them found once; the top ten carry approximately 39%. Material: peripheral blood. This clonotype was sampled from an elderly man with active or convalescent COVID-19. The chain has TRBV2 and TRBJ1-5; D remains unclear. This chain's CDR3 is CASGLGGSNQPQHF. CDR3 nucleotide sequence: TGTGCCAGCGGCCTTGGAGGATCCAATCAGCCCCAGCATTTT.